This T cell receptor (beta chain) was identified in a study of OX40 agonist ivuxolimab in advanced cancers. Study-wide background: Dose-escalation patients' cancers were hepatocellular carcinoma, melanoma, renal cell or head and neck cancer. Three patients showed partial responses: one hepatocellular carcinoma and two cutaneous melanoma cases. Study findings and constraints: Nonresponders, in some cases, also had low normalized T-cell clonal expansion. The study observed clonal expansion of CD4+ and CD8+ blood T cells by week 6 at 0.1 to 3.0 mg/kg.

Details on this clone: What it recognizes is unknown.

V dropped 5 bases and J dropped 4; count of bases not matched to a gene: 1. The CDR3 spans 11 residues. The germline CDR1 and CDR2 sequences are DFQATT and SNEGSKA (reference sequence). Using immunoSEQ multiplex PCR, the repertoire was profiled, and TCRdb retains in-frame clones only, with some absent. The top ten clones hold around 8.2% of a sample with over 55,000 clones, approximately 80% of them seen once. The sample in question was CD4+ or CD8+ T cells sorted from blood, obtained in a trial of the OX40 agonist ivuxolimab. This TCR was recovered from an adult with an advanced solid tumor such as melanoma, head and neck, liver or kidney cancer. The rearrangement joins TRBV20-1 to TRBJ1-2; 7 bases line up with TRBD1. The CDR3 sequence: CSAWTGYGYTF. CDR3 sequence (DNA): TGCAGTGCTTGGACAGGCTATGGCTACACCTTC.